The 25 T cell receptor beta chains presented below share a single source sample, sequenced in a study of blood T cell repertoires in COVID-19. TCRdb keeps only in-frame clones here, not all; method: immunoSEQ multiplex PCR. The table has roughly 280,000 clones, approximately 89% seen once. Sequenced: PBMCs or T cells enriched from blood (not recorded which). These receptors were collected from an older woman who had recovered from COVID-19.

This chain uses TRBV5-6 with TRBJ1-1, with 9 bases fitting TRBD1. Trimming cost V 4 bases and J 5 bases; bases outside gene matches: 3. Looked up from germline, CDR1 is SGHDT and CDR2 is YYEEEE. The CDR3 covers 13 residues. As DNA, the CDR3 is TGTGCCAGCAGCAGGGACAGGGATACTGAAGCTTTCTTT. This encodes CASSRDRDTEAFF.

The chain joins TRBV4-1 to TRBJ2-6; D possibly corresponds to TRBD1 (6 bases). CDR3 length: 15 residues. CDR1 and CDR2 from the germline V gene are MGHRA and YSYEKL. V lost 4 bases and J lost 3, with 10 bases in between. The CDR3 nucleotides read TGCGCCAGCAGCCGGCTACAGGGTGGGGCCAACGTCCTGACTTTC. Protein sequence: CASSRLQGGANVLTF.

The J gene is TRBJ2-7, the V gene TRBV18; D may be TRBD2 (5 bases). Germline values: CDR1 KGHSH, CDR2 LQKENI. This CDR3 spans 15 amino acids. V lost 6 bases and J 2 bases, leaving 17 bases between the germline ends. The CDR3 loop reads CASSPRASRTYEQYF. As DNA, the CDR3 is TGTGCCAGCTCCCCGAGGGCTTCAAGAACCTACGAGCAGTACTTC.

V and J are TRBV5-1 and TRBJ2-7; the D is unclear. This CDR3 spans 14 amino acids. Germline values: CDR1 SGHRS, CDR2 YFSETQ. Trimming stripped 3 bases from V and 4 bases from J, with 14 bases between. Here the CDR3 DNA reads TGCGCCAGCAGCTCACCGTACACCGCTTACGAGCAGTACTTC. Protein product: CASSSPYTAYEQYF.

The chain is built from TRBV28 and TRBJ1-1; no firm D call. Germline assignment: CDR1 MDHEN and CDR2 SYDVKM. The CDR3 runs 12 residues. With 5 bases removed from V and 11 bases from J, the gap between germline ends came to 15 bases. The CDR3 reads CASSLHGVDAFF. Here the CDR3 DNA reads TGTGCCAGCAGTCTTCACGGGGTGGATGCTTTCTTT.

The rearrangement links TRBV1 to TRBJ1-4. TRBV1 is recorded as a pseudogene. The CDR3 has 16 residues. The CDR3 region has the DNA TGCACCAGCAGCCAAGATCTCGGAGGGTGGTGTGAAAAACTGTTTTTT. It translates to CTSSQDLGGWCEKLFF.

The V gene is TRBV27, the J gene TRBJ2-3; 8 bases align to TRBD1. The CDR3 runs to 15 residues. CDR1 is MNHEY, CDR2 SMNVEV, per germline (reference sequence). The V segment lost 7 bases and the J segment 7 bases; nucleotides outside the gene matches: 13. CDR3 coding DNA: TGTGCCAGCAAACTAGGACAGGGCTTAGCCAATACGCAGTATTTT. Protein sequence: CASKLGQGLANTQYF.

This clone was observed a few times. The chain is built from TRBV15 and TRBJ2-5, with D tentatively TRBD2 (5 bases). Germline-derived CDR1 and CDR2 are LNHNV and YYDKDF (reference sequence). V lost 0 bases and J 5 bases, leaving 13 bases between the germline ends. The CDR3 is 15 amino acids. CDR3 sequence reads: CATSRDPGVGETQYF. CDR3 sequence (DNA): TGTGCCACCAGCAGAGATCCCGGGGTTGGGGAGACCCAGTACTTC.

The rearrangement uses TRBV11-2 and TRBJ1-2; TRBD1 aligns across 8 bases. The V and J ends lost 5 bases and 4 bases, in that order; junction bases with no gene match: 9. This CDR3 contains 15 residues. The germline V gene encodes CDR1 SGHAT and CDR2 FQNNGV. The CDR3 loop is CASSPTGTGLYGYTF. The CDR3 coding sequence is TGTGCCAGCAGCCCGACCGGGACAGGACTCTATGGCTACACCTTC.

This chain links TRBV14 with TRBJ2-2; 8 bases align to TRBD1. The V and J ends lost 2 bases and 2 bases, in that order; junction bases with no gene match: 7. Germline loops: CDR1 SGHDN, CDR2 FVKESK. The CDR3 spans 17 residues. The CDR3 sequence is CASSQMTGAHNTGELFF. CDR3 nucleotides: TGTGCCAGCAGCCAAATGACAGGGGCGCATAACACCGGGGAGCTGTTTTTT.

This chain links TRBV7-9 with TRBJ1-2; 7 nucleotides agree with TRBD1. Per the germline V gene, CDR1 is SEHNR and CDR2 is FQNEAQ (reference sequence). This CDR3 has 17 residues. Losses at the gene ends were 7 bases for V and 0 bases for J; bases not matched to a gene: 14. CDR3 in DNA: TGTGCCAGCACCAACCCAGAGCTAAGGGGGCCTAACTATGGCTACACCTTC. It codes for CASTNPELRGPNYGYTF.

As concerns this clone: Relative to the germline gene, one junction end is altered; a read error may explain this. V is TRBV7-7 and J is TRBJ2-2; tentative D call: TRBD2 (6 bases). Germline CDR1 is SSHAT and CDR2 is FNYEAQ (reference sequence). This CDR3 spans 16 amino acids. In DNA form, the CDR3 reads TGTGCTAGCAGCTTTAGCGGAGGGGCCAACACCGGGGAGCTGTTTTTT. Translation: CASSFSGGANTGELFF.

This clone came up once. The CDR3 sequence is CAISGGQPYEQYF. The DNA of the CDR3 is TGTGCCATCAGTGGGGGACAGCCCTACGAGCAGTACTTC. The chain recombines TRBV10-3 with TRBJ2-7; TRBD1 matches at 7 bases. V shed 4 bases and J 2 bases; nucleotides not matched to a gene: 2. Germline V gives CDR1 ENHRY, CDR2 SYGVKD. The CDR3 runs to 13 residues.

This clone came up once. This chain uses TRBV9 with TRBJ2-1; TRBD2 matches 9 bases. Germline loops: CDR1 SGDLS, CDR2 YYNGEE. V trimming: 4 bases; J trimming: 6 bases; junction bases outside the gene matches: 11. The CDR3 contains 16 residues. In DNA, the CDR3 is TGTGCCAGCAGCTTCCGGTTAGCGGGAGTCTCCAATGAGCAGTTCTTC. Protein: CASSFRLAGVSNEQFF.

This chain uses TRBV28 with TRBJ1-2, with D uncertain. Germline V gives CDR1 MDHEN, CDR2 SYDVKM. This CDR3 is 14 amino acids long. Trimming stripped 5 bases from V and 8 bases from J, with 18 bases between. CDR3 coding DNA: TGTGCCAGCAGTACCCGGACGAGGGCTGGCGGCTACACCTTC. Protein sequence: CASSTRTRAGGYTF.

This chain uses TRBV5-1 with TRBJ2-2, with D tentatively TRBD2 (5 bases). V was shortened by 3 bases and J by 1 base, with 10 bases between the two germline ends. Looked up from germline, CDR1 is SGHRS and CDR2 is YFSETQ. The CDR3 is 15 amino acids. CDR3 bases: TGCGCCAGCAGCTCCGCCACTAGGAACACCGGGGAGCTGTTTTTT. Its translation: CASSSATRNTGELFF.

The chain employs TRBV28 and TRBJ1-2, with D maybe TRBD1 (5 bases). CDR1 and CDR2 (germline): MDHEN, SYDVKM. Trimming removed 5 bases at V and 1 base at J, with 20 bases between. This CDR3 is built from 17 residues. The CDR3 DNA reads as TGTGCCAGCAGTCCCCACTTAGACAGTTCTTATAACTATGGCTACACCTTC. This encodes CASSPHLDSSYNYGYTF.

The rearrangement joins TRBV5-4 to TRBJ2-3; TRBD2 matches at 10 bases. CDR3 length: 16 residues. Germline CDR1 SGHNT, CDR2 YYREEE (reference sequence). Trimming cost V 5 bases and J 5 bases; bases outside gene matches: 11. Here the CDR3 DNA reads TGTGCCAGCAGTCTGAAAGCGGGGGGGCATATAGATACGCAGTATTTT. As protein: CASSLKAGGHIDTQYF. The variable domain in full, with the rest retrieved from reference TRBV5-4 and TRBJ2-3, is ETGVTQSPTHLIKTRGQQVTLRCSSQSGHNTVSWYQQALGQGPQFIFQYYREEENGRGNFPPRFSGLQFPNYSSELNVNALELDDSALYLCASSLKAGGHIDTQYFGPGTRLTVL.

This chain links TRBV30 with TRBJ1-5; a possible D gene is TRBD1 (6 bases). This CDR3 comprises 15 residues. From germline, CDR1 is GTSNPN and CDR2 SVGIG (reference sequence). V was shortened by 1 base and J by 6 bases, with 16 bases between the two germline ends. CDR3 protein: CAWSASGRQAQPQHF. The CDR3 DNA sequence: TGTGCCTGGAGTGCGTCAGGGAGACAGGCTCAGCCCCAGCATTTT.

V gene TRBV29-1 combines with J gene TRBJ2-3; possible D gene TRBD2, 5 bases. Germline values: CDR1 SQVTM, CDR2 ANQGSEA. Trimming took 4 bases from V and 7 from J, leaving 12 bases between them. The CDR3 length is 12 residues. The DNA for the CDR3 is TGCAGCGTTGGACCCCTAGCAAATACGCAGTATTTT. This sequence encodes CSVGPLANTQYF.

This chain uses TRBV13 with TRBJ2-1; D is unresolved. The germline V gene encodes CDR1 PRHDT and CDR2 FYEKMQ (reference sequence). V lost 5 bases and J lost 5, with 7 bases in between. The CDR3 totals 12 residues. Here the CDR3 reads CASSGSDNEQFF. The CDR3 bases are TGTGCCAGCAGCGGCTCTGACAATGAGCAGTTCTTC.

J is TRBJ1-5 and V is TRBV24-1; 10 bases fit TRBD1. CDR1 KGHDR and CDR2 SFDVKD come from the germline V gene. The CDR3 totals 14 residues. V lost 12 bases and J lost 1; bases outside the gene matches: 5. This CDR3 is CAAGQGGSNQPQHF. In DNA form, the CDR3 reads TGTGCCGCCGGACAGGGGGGAAGCAATCAGCCCCAGCATTTT.

This clone has only one observation. J is TRBJ1-2 and V is TRBV18; TRBD1 aligns across 8 bases. Germline lookup yields CDR1 KGHSH and CDR2 LQKENI. The CDR3 runs to 14 residues. J was trimmed by 3 bases and V by 2 bases; bases with no gene match: 2. CDR3 in amino acids: CASSPNRGDYGYTF. The DNA for the CDR3 is TGTGCCAGCTCACCAAACAGGGGGGACTATGGCTACACCTTC.

The chain carries TRBV7-6 and TRBJ2-7, with 9 bases lining up with TRBD2. Per germline, CDR1 SGHVS and CDR2 FNYEAQ. Unmatched junction bases numbered 7, after V lost 4 bases and J lost 3 bases. CDR3 length equals 15 residues. The CDR3 nucleotides read TGTGCCAGCAGCTCTGTGGCGGGAGGGTACTACGAGCAGTACTTC. Protein: CASSSVAGGYYEQYF.

The chain is built from TRBV27 and TRBJ1-4; 8 positions match TRBD1. CDR1 and CDR2 (germline): MNHEY, SMNVEV (reference sequence). After removal of 6 bases from V and 0 bases from J, the junction contained 6 bases not matched to a gene. The CDR3 contains 16 residues. The CDR3, as DNA: TGTGCCAGCAGCTTCCTGACAGGGGCAACTAATGAAAAACTGTTTTTT. This translates into CASSFLTGATNEKLFF. Full variable domain (remainder filled in from reference TRBV27 and TRBJ1-4): EAQVTQNPRYLITVTGKKLTVTCSQNMNHEYMSWYRQDPGLGLRQIYYSMNVEVTDKGDVPEGYKVSRKEKRNFPLILESPSPNQTSLYFCASSFLTGATNEKLFFGSGTQLSVL.